The 27 T cell receptor beta chains reported below all come from one sample, sequenced in a study of blood T cell repertoires in COVID-19. This table comes from immunoSEQ multiplex PCR, and its TCRdb copy is limited to in-frame clones, with some not included. The data contain fewer than 350,000 clones, 90% of them singletons. The sequencing sample was made of peripheral blood. These receptors all stem from a woman younger than 45 with COVID-19, enrolled during active disease.

This chain connects TRBV30 to TRBJ1-5; the D is unclear. With 0 bases removed from V and 1 base from J, the gap between germline ends came to 7 bases. The germline CDR1 and CDR2 sequences are GTSNPN and SVGIG (reference sequence). This CDR3 contains 14 residues. CDR3 bases: TGTGCCTGGAGTGTATCGACAAGCAATCAGCCCCAGCATTTT. Its translation is CAWSVSTSNQPQHF.

V is TRBV23-1 and J is TRBJ2-1, with 9 bases lining up with TRBD1. TRBV23-1 is identified as an open reading frame with a role that is uncertain. V dropped 10 bases and J dropped 7; count of bases not matched to a gene: 8. There are 13 residues in the CDR3. The CDR3, as DNA: TGCGCCACCCGGGACAGGGTGAGTAATGAGCAGTTCTTC. It codes for CATRDRVSNEQFF.

This CDR3 reads CAWSWAGRSGNTIYF. As DNA, the CDR3 is TGTGCCTGGAGTTGGGCCGGCCGCTCTGGAAACACCATATATTTT. The rearrangement joins TRBV30 to TRBJ1-3; the D is unclear. The V end lost 2 bases, the J end lost 0 bases, and 11 bases lay between the germline ends. The CDR3 sequence is 15 residues long. Germline CDR1 GTSNPN, CDR2 SVGIG (reference sequence).

J is TRBJ2-1 and V is TRBV4-3; D is undetermined. CDR1 is LGHNA and CDR2 is YSLEER in the germline V gene. The germline V and J ends were trimmed by 0 bases and 4 bases, with 13 bases remaining between them. CDR3 length: 16 residues. The CDR3 here is CASSQDARARYNEQFF. The CDR3 region has the DNA TGCGCCAGCAGCCAAGATGCTAGAGCCCGTTACAATGAGCAGTTCTTC.

V gene TRBV19 combines with J gene TRBJ1-1; TRBD1 aligns across 7 bases. The CDR3 has 19 amino acids. CDR1 and CDR2 (germline): LNHDA, SQIVND (reference sequence). The J segment lost 0 bases and the V segment lost 2 bases, leaving 15 bases of the junction unmatched. CDR3 DNA: TGTGCCAGTAGTATATACCCGGGACAGCCCATCTCCATGAACACTGAAGCTTTCTTT. It encodes CASSIYPGQPISMNTEAFF.

In its sample, this clone was seen once. This chain links TRBV6-5 with TRBJ2-7, with D maybe TRBD1 (6 bases). CDR3 length: 13 amino acids. Between the trimmed V and J ends, which lost 5 bases and 3 bases, there was a span of 11 bases. Germline V CDR1 and CDR2: MNHEY, SVGAGI. The CDR3 nucleotides are TGTGCCAGCAGTAACGGACAGATCTACGAGCAGTACTTC. This gives the protein CASSNGQIYEQYF.

The chain carries TRBV28 and TRBJ2-7, with D perhaps matching TRBD1 (5 bases). The CDR3 has 14 residues. Between the trimmed V and J ends, which lost 2 bases and 0 bases, there was a span of 8 bases. Germline V gene lookup returns CDR1 MDHEN and CDR2 SYDVKM. For the CDR3, the DNA is TGTGCCAGCAGTTTACCAGGGCCCTCCTACGAGCAGTACTTC. It yields the protein CASSLPGPSYEQYF.

The CDR3 DNA is TGTGCCAGCTCACCAGACAGGGGAAACATGGACGAGCAGTACTTC. Protein product: CASSPDRGNMDEQYF. The chain is built from TRBV18 and TRBJ2-7; the match to TRBD1 covers 8 bases. CDR1 KGHSH and CDR2 LQKENI come from the germline V gene. V shed 2 bases, J shed 5 bases, and the junction held 8 bases outside the gene matches. This CDR3 is 15 amino acids long.

This rearrangement joins TRBV30 to TRBJ2-3; D may be TRBD2 (6 bases). The CDR3 has 15 amino acids. The V gene lost 2 bases and the J gene lost 2 bases, with 14 bases spanning the gap. The germline CDR1 and CDR2 sequences are GTSNPN and SVGIG (reference sequence). The CDR3: CAWSSPAGLTDTQYF. The CDR3 DNA follows: TGTGCCTGGAGTTCCCCTGCGGGACTCACAGATACGCAGTATTTT.

The J gene is TRBJ2-1, the V gene TRBV5-1; D possibly uses TRBD1 or TRBD2 (5 bases each). The CDR3 totals 15 residues. The germline V gene has CDR1 SGHRS and CDR2 YFSETQ. Trimming pared 4 bases from V and 8 bases from J, leaving 19 bases between. The CDR3: CASSLGESVVHEQFF. For the CDR3, the DNA is TGCGCCAGCAGCCTGGGGGAGAGTGTAGTCCATGAGCAGTTCTTC.

This clone was seen only once. The chain is built from TRBV4-1 and TRBJ1-5; D is possibly TRBD1 (5 bases). The germline V and J ends were trimmed by 5 bases and 4 bases, with 18 bases remaining between them. This CDR3 has 16 residues. Germline values: CDR1 MGHRA, CDR2 YSYEKL. This CDR3 reads CASSETVQGLNQPQHF. CDR3 in DNA: TGCGCCAGCAGCGAAACGGTTCAGGGCCTAAATCAGCCCCAGCATTTT.

The V and J genes are TRBV4-3 and TRBJ1-6; no definite D call. This CDR3 is built from 15 residues. The V and J ends lost 3 bases and 9 bases respectively, with 15 bases between them. The germline CDR1 and CDR2 sequences are LGHNA and YSLEER. The CDR3 reads CASSQTVGVASPLHF. In DNA form, the CDR3 reads TGCGCCAGCAGCCAGACTGTCGGCGTGGCTTCACCCCTCCACTTT.

The chain has TRBV28 and TRBJ2-7; 11 positions match TRBD2. The CDR3 is 14 residues long. Germline CDR1 MDHEN, CDR2 SYDVKM. The V and J ends lost 7 bases and 4 bases, in that order; junction bases with no gene match: 6. The CDR3 bases are TGTGCCAGCACTCTTACTAGCGGGAGTTACGAGCAGTACTTC. Translation: CASTLTSGSYEQYF. Full variable domain (rest looked up from reference TRBV28 and TRBJ2-7): DVKVTQSSRYLVKRTGEKVFLECVQDMDHENMFWYRQDPGLGLRLIYFSYDVKMKEKGDIPEGYSVSREKKERFSLILESASTNQTSMYLCASTLTSGSYEQYFGPGTRLTVT.

The CDR3 region is CASSLRGFGREETQYF. The CDR3 bases are TGCGCCAGCAGCTTGAGGGGCTTTGGCAGGGAAGAGACCCAGTACTTC. J is TRBJ2-5 and V is TRBV5-1; perhaps TRBD1 as D (5 bases). Trimming stripped 1 base from V and 3 bases from J, with 16 bases between. This CDR3 contains 16 residues. From germline, CDR1 is SGHRS and CDR2 YFSETQ.

This chain uses TRBV28 with TRBJ2-1, with D hard to call. The CDR3 has 13 residues. The V gene's germline CDR1 is MDHEN and CDR2 SYDVKM. V was shortened by 3 bases and J by 11 bases, with 14 bases between the two germline ends. CDR3 bases: TGTGCCAGCAGTTTCACTCAACCGAGAAAGCAGTTCTTC. Translated, it gives CASSFTQPRKQFF.

The V and J genes are TRBV29-1 and TRBJ1-4; 11 nucleotides align to TRBD1. V lost 4 bases and J lost 0; bases outside the gene matches: 7. This CDR3 region has 17 residues. Germline V lookup: CDR1 SQVTM, CDR2 ANQGSEA. The CDR3 is CSVGWTGGLATNEKLFF. CDR3 in DNA: TGCAGCGTTGGGTGGACAGGGGGCCTTGCAACTAATGAAAAACTGTTTTTT. Full variable domain (outside the CDR3, taken from reference TRBV29-1 and TRBJ1-4): SAVISQKPSRDICQRGTSLTIQCQVDSQVTMMFWYRQQPGQSLTLIATANQGSEATYESGFVIDKFPISRPNLTFSTLTVSNMSPEDSSIYLCSVGWTGGLATNEKLFFGSGTQLSVL.

The chain uses TRBV7-9 and TRBJ2-5; D is undetermined. The CDR3 sequence is 13 residues long. Trimming cost V 1 base and J 5 bases, with 8 bases left between them. Germline V gene sequence: CDR1 SEHNR, CDR2 FQNEAQ (reference sequence). As DNA, the CDR3 is TGTGCCAGCAGCTTAGTGGCCCTGGAGACCCAGTACTTC. Amino acid sequence: CASSLVALETQYF.

This clone was counted a single time. The CDR3 loop reads CANAGLSQYF. DNA of the CDR3: TGTGCCAACGCAGGGTTGTCGCAGTATTTT. This chain connects TRBV6-4 to TRBJ2-3; perhaps TRBD1 as D (5 bases). The CDR3 totals 10 residues. V was trimmed by 10 bases and J by 10 bases, leaving 12 bases between them. The germline CDR1 and CDR2 sequences are MRHNA and SNTAGT.

In this sample, this clone turned up once. This chain links TRBV4-2 with TRBJ2-7; TRBD1 is a possible D gene (5 bases). The length of the CDR3 is 13 residues. The germline V and J ends were trimmed by 0 bases and 6 bases, with 9 bases remaining between them. Germline CDR1 is LGHNA and CDR2 is YNFKEQ. For the CDR3, the DNA is TGTGCCAGCAGCCAAGAGTTGGGGCGCGAGCAGTACTTC. Encoded protein: CASSQELGREQYF.

The rearrangement uses TRBV3-1 (or the pseudogene TRBV3-2) and TRBJ2-7, with a tentative D call TRBD2 (6 bases). The CDR3 spans 12 residues. V was clipped by 8 bases and J by 5 bases, with 13 bases between them. The germline V gene has CDR1 LGHDT and CDR2 YNNKEL (reference sequence). The CDR3 loop reads CASGRREHEQYF. In DNA, the CDR3 is TGTGCCAGCGGGAGGAGGGAGCACGAGCAGTACTTC.

This chain connects TRBV11-2 to TRBJ2-3; maybe TRBD2 (6 bases). The CDR3 has 12 amino acids. Germline-derived CDR1 and CDR2 are SGHAT and FQNNGV. The germline V and J ends were trimmed by 3 bases and 6 bases, with 7 bases remaining between them. Here the CDR3 reads CASSFGGDTQYF. The CDR3, as DNA: TGTGCCAGCAGCTTTGGAGGGGATACGCAGTATTTT.

The chain recombines TRBV24-1 with TRBJ1-2; D ambiguous. Germline V gives CDR1 KGHDR, CDR2 SFDVKD. With 2 bases removed from V and 2 bases from J, the gap between germline ends came to 8 bases. This CDR3 contains 14 residues. CDR3 bases: TGTGCCACCAGTGATTGGTGGGAGAACTATGGCTACACCTTC. It encodes CATSDWWENYGYTF.

The chain is built from TRBV21-1 and TRBJ2-2; TRBD1 is the table's D call, not checked against the DNA. TRBV21-1 is shown as a pseudogene. This CDR3 contains 20 residues. The CDR3 here is CASSKEPPQGPLLSSGELFF. In DNA, the CDR3 is TGTGCCAGCAGCAAAGAGCCCCCACAGGGCCCCCTGTTATCGTCCGGGGAGCTGTTTTTT.

The rearrangement uses TRBV27 and TRBJ2-1, with TRBD2 identical over 7 bases. The length of the CDR3 is 15 residues. Per the germline V gene, CDR1 is MNHEY and CDR2 is SMNVEV (reference sequence). The ends lost 8 bases at V and 6 bases at J; junction bases unmatched: 13. CDR3 protein: CASRGLGGRGNEQFF. For the CDR3, the DNA is TGTGCCAGCCGCGGGTTGGGCGGGAGAGGCAATGAGCAGTTCTTC.

The chain links TRBV7-9 to TRBJ1-5; 10 bases match TRBD1. In germline, CDR1 is SEHNR, CDR2 FQNEAQ (reference sequence). V dropped 5 bases and J dropped 7; count of bases not matched to a gene: 5. The CDR3 runs 14 residues. CDR3 in amino acids: CASSPGQGSQPQHF. The CDR3, as DNA: TGTGCCAGCAGCCCGGGACAGGGGTCCCAGCCCCAGCATTTT.

The genes are TRBV18 and TRBJ2-1, with 7 bases lining up with TRBD2. The CDR3 runs 13 residues. The V and J ends lost 2 bases and 6 bases, in that order; junction bases with no gene match: 1. CDR1 is KGHSH, CDR2 LQKENI, per germline. CDR3 bases: TGTGCCAGCTCACCAACTAGCGCCAATGAGCAGTTCTTC. Protein: CASSPTSANEQFF.

V is TRBV5-4 and J is TRBJ1-1; the D gene is possibly TRBD1 (6 bases). The CDR3 consists of 18 residues. Germline CDR1 and CDR2: SGHNT and YYREEE (reference sequence). V lost 1 base, J lost 0 bases, and 19 bases lay in between. The CDR3 region is CASSLSRFQKGVNTEAFF. The CDR3 DNA reads as TGTGCCAGCAGCTTGAGTCGGTTCCAAAAGGGGGTGAACACTGAAGCTTTCTTT.